The present T cell receptor (beta chain) was sequenced within a study of T cells in Graves' hyperthyroidism and ophthalmopathy. The TCR beta CDR3 regions underwent amplification using RNA transcripts as the source. Primed by the HTBI set, a first-round RT-PCR was run on the TCR CDR3. One entry per CDR3 protein, called by TCRdb with MiXCR from the multiplex PCR reads. Altogether about 400,000 distinct CDR3 sequences are present, about an eighth being singletons, with the ten largest covering 25% to 30%. This TCR came from a man aged 50 to 59 with Graves' ophthalmopathy. The source material was blood.

CDR3 in amino acids: CASSISTGNQPQHF. CDR3 coding DNA: TGCGCCAGCAGCATCTCCACAGGGAATCAGCCCCAGCATTTT. The chain employs TRBV5-1 and TRBJ1-5; perhaps TRBD1 as D (6 bases). This CDR3 has 14 amino acids. Between the trimmed V and J ends, which lost 4 bases and 4 bases, there was a span of 12 bases. CDR1 and CDR2 (germline): SGHRS, YFSETQ.